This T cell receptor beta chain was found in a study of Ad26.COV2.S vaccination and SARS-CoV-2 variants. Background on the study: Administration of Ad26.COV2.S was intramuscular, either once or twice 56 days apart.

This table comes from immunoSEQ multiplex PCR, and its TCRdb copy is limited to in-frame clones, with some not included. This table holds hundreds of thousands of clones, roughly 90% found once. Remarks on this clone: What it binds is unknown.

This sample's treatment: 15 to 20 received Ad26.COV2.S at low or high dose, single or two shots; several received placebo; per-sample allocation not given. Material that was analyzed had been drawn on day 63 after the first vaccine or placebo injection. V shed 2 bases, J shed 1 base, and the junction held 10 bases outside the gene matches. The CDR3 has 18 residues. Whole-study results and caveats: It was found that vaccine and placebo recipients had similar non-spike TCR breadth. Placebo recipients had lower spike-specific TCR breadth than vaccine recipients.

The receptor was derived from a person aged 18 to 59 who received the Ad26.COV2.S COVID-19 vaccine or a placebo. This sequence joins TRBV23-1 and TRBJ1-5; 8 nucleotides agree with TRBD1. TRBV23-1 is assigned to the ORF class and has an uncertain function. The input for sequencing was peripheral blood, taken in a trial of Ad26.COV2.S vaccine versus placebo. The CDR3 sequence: CASSQPTGEDVSNQPQHF. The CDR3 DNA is TGCGCCAGCAGTCAACCGACAGGGGAGGATGTAAGCAATCAGCCCCAGCATTTT.